This TCR beta chain was captured in a study of blood T cell repertoires in COVID-19. Study-level information: The cDNA or gDNA used as material had been derived from T cells, B-cell-depleted T cells, or PBMCs.

In the source study's methods: Quantification of nucleated cells was approximated via reference gene primer amplification. Using immunoSEQ multiplex PCR, the repertoire was profiled, and TCRdb retains in-frame clones only, with some absent. Clone size and the V and J calls come from that table; the DNA yielded D and trimming. The table has about 250,000 clones, about 86% seen once. Sequencing was performed on peripheral blood. This TCR came from a man older than 75 with acute or convalescent COVID-19.

The CDR3 sequence: CASSLGTGKSGNTIYF. The CDR3 DNA is TGTGCCAGCAGCTTAGGTACAGGGAAATCTGGAAACACCATATATTTT. The chain links TRBV7-9 to TRBJ1-3; tentative D call: TRBD1 (6 bases). Trimming left V 1 base short and J 1 base short, with 11 bases between. The CDR3 contains 16 residues. The germline V gene has CDR1 SEHNR and CDR2 FQNEAQ (reference sequence).